This T cell receptor (beta chain) came from a study of cytomegalovirus exposure and HLA in healthy donors. Using immunoSEQ multiplex PCR, the repertoire was profiled, and TCRdb retains in-frame clones only, with some absent. The sample gives roughly 250,000 clones, about 83% of which show up once; 2.6% is in the top ten. Germline V gene data show CDR1 as WSHSY and CDR2 as SAAADI. The CDR3 is 14 amino acids. V lost 6 bases, J lost 7 bases, and 11 bases stayed unmatched. This TCR derives from a man between 18 and 35 years old in good health and CMV-seronegative. Sequencing was done on a sample of PBMCs. V usage is TRBV10-2 and J usage is TRBJ1-1, with 7 nucleotides matching TRBD1. DNA for the CDR3: TGCGCCAGCAGGCCCTCGGACAGGACTAATGAAGCTTTCTTT. Translated, it gives CASRPSDRTNEAFF.